What follows is one T cell receptor (beta chain) and its context. This sample is part of a study of blood T cell repertoires in COVID-19. Study information: Acute and convalescent COVID-19 samples came from the United States, Italy and Spain. Sources were T cells, B-cell-depleted T cells, or PBMCs; the material itself was cDNA or gDNA.

The CDR3 extends over 17 amino acids. Germline loops: CDR1 LGHDT, CDR2 YNNKEL (reference sequence). J was trimmed by 4 bases and V by 0 bases; bases with no gene match: 9. Original processing notes: The authors estimated nucleated cell counts from reference gene primer amplification. Generated by immunoSEQ multiplex PCR, the TCRdb table keeps only in-frame clones and is missing some. Clone size and V and J calls were adopted from that table, with D and trimming inferred from the DNA. This sample has about 180,000 clones, with 80% to 90% found just once. The origin of this receptor is a woman in her fifties or sixties with acute or convalescent COVID-19. Sequencing used peripheral blood. This sequence joins TRBV3-1 (or the pseudogene TRBV3-2) and TRBJ2-3; TRBD2 matches 8 bases. DNA of the CDR3: TGTGCCAGCAGCCAAGAACGTGGCGGGGGGTTCCCAGATACGCAGTATTTT. Translating gives CASSQERGGGFPDTQYF.